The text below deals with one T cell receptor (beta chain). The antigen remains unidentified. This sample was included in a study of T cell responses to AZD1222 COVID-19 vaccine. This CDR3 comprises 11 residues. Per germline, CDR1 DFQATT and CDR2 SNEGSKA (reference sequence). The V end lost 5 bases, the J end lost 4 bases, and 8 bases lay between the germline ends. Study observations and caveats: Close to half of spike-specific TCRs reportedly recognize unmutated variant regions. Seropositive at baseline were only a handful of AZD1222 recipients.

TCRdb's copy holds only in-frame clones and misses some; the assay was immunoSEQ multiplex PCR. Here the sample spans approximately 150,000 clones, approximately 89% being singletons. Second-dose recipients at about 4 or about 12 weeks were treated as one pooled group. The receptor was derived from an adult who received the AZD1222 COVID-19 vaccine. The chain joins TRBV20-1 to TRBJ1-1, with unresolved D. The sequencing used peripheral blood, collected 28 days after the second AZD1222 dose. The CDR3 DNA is TGCAGTGCTCCAGGTCCCACTGAAGCTTTCTTT. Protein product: CSAPGPTEAFF.